These 5 T cell receptor beta chains were all obtained from the same sample, sequenced in a study of blood T cell repertoires in COVID-19. Some clones are missing from TCRdb's copy, which holds only in-frame ones; the method was immunoSEQ multiplex PCR. The repertoire holds roughly 73,000 clones, with 85% to 90% as singletons. Input material: peripheral blood. These receptors were obtained from a man aged 80 or over with acute or convalescent COVID-19.

Only a few counts were recorded for this clone. CDR3 in DNA: TGTGCCAGCTCTCCGGACAGGATCATGAACACTGAAGCTTTCTTT. Its translation is CASSPDRIMNTEAFF. The chain employs TRBV18 and TRBJ1-1; TRBD1 matches 7 bases. With 6 bases clipped from V and 0 bases from J, the junction kept 7 bases outside the gene matches. In germline, CDR1 is KGHSH, CDR2 LQKENI. The CDR3 extends over 15 amino acids.

The chain carries TRBV9 and TRBJ1-2; D remains ambiguous. CDR1 SGDLS and CDR2 YYNGEE come from the germline V gene. V lost 0 bases and J lost 12, with 15 bases in between. This CDR3 region has 13 residues. This chain's CDR3 is CASSVDPERLDTF. DNA for the CDR3: TGTGCCAGCAGCGTAGATCCAGAGCGCTTAGACACCTTC.

The chain couples TRBV7-3 to TRBJ1-1, with D unclear. CDR3 length: 13 residues. In germline, CDR1 is SGHTA, CDR2 FQGTGA. V gave up 8 bases and J gave up 1 base, with 11 bases separating them. The CDR3 DNA sequence: TGTGCCAGCGGTGCGGCGCGGAACACTGAAGCTTTCTTT. Its protein is CASGAARNTEAFF.

The J gene is TRBJ2-2, the V gene TRBV19; TRBD2 aligns across 8 bases. V lost 5 bases and J lost 4; bases outside the gene matches: 3. The germline V gene encodes CDR1 LNHDA and CDR2 SQIVND (reference sequence). This CDR3 is 14 amino acids long. DNA for the CDR3: TGTGCCAGTAGTGAGCGGGGGCGCACCGGGGAGCTGTTTTTT. As protein: CASSERGRTGELFF.

J is TRBJ1-6 and V is TRBV30, with no clear D. This CDR3 comprises 16 residues. V was shortened by 0 bases and J by 10 bases, with 19 bases between the two germline ends. Per the germline V gene, CDR1 is GTSNPN and CDR2 is SVGIG (reference sequence). The CDR3 coding sequence is TGTGCCTGGAGTGTACGACTCGGGGTGGGAAGGTCACCCCTCCACTTT. Its protein product is CAWSVRLGVGRSPLHF.